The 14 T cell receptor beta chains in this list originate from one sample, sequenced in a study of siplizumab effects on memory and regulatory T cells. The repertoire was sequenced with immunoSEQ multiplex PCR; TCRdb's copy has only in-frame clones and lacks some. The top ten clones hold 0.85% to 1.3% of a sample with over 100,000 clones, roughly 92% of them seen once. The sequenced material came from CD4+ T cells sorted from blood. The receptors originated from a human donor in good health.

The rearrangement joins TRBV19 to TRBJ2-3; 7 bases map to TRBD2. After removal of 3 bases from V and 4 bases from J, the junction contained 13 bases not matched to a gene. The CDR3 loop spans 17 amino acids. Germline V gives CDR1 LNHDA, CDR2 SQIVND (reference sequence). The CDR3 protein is CASSINLGAGRPDTQYF. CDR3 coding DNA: TGTGCCAGTAGTATTAACTTAGGAGCGGGACGCCCAGATACGCAGTATTTT.

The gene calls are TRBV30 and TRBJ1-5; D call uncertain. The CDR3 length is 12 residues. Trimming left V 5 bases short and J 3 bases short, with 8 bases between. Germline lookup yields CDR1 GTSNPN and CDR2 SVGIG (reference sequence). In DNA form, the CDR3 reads TGTGCCTGGGACAAGCCCAATCAGCCCCAGCATTTT. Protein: CAWDKPNQPQHF. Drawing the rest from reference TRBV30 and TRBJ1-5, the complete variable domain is SQTIHQWPATLVQPVGSPLSLECTVEGTSNPNLYWYRQAAGRGLQLLFYSVGIGQISSEVPQNLSASRPQDRQFILSSKKLLLSDSGFYLCAWDKPNQPQHFGDGTRLSIL.

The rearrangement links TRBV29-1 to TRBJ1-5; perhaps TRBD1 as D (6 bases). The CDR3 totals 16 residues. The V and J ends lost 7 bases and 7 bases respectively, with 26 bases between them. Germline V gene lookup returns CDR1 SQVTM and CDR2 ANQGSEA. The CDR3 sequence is CSATIGGRSSYQPQHF. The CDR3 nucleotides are TGCAGCGCAACCATAGGGGGGCGATCTAGTTACCAGCCCCAGCATTTT.

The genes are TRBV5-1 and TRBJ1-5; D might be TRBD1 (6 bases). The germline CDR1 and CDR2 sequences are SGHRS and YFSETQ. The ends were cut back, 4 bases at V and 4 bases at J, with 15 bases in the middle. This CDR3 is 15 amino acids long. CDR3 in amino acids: CASSTTTGPNQPQHF. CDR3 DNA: TGCGCCAGCAGCACCACGACAGGACCGAATCAGCCCCAGCATTTT.

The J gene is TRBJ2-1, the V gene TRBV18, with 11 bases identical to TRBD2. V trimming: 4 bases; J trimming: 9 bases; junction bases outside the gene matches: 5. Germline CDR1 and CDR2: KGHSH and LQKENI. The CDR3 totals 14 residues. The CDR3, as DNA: TGTGCCAGCTCACTAGCGGGAGGGCAGGGTGAGCAGTTCTTC. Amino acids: CASSLAGGQGEQFF.

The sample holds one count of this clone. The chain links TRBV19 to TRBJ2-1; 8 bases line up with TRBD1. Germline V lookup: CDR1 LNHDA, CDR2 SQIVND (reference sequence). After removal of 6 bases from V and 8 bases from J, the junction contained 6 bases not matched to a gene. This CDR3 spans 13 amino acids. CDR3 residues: CASRSTGVDEQFF. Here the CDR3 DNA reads TGTGCCAGTAGGTCGACAGGGGTGGATGAGCAGTTCTTC.

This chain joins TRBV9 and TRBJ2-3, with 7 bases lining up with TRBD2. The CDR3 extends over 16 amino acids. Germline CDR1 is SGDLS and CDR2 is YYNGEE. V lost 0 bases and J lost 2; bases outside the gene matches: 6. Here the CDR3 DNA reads TGTGCCAGCAGCGTAGGGTCTAGCGGATACACAGATACGCAGTATTTT. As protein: CASSVGSSGYTDTQYF.

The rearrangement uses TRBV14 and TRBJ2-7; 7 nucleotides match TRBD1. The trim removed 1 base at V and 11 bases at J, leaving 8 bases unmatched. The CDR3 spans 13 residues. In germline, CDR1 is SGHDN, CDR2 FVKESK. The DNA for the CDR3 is TGTGCCAGCAGCCAAGCTACAGGGGTATCAGAGTACTTC. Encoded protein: CASSQATGVSEYF.

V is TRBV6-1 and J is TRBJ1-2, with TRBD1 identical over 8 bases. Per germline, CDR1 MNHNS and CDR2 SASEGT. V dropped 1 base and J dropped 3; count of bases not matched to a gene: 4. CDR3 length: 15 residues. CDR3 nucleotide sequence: TGTGCCAGCAGTGAAGGCAGGGGGCGTTACTATGGCTACACCTTC. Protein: CASSEGRGRYYGYTF.

In DNA, the CDR3 is TGTGCCAGCAGTTCGGGGTCTAGGGAAAAACTGTTTTTT. Its protein is CASSSGSREKLFF. This chain links TRBV6-6 with TRBJ1-4; D call uncertain. The CDR3 length is 13 residues. V was trimmed by 4 bases and J by 8 bases, leaving 11 bases between them. Germline V gene data show CDR1 as MNHNY and CDR2 as SVGAGI (reference sequence).

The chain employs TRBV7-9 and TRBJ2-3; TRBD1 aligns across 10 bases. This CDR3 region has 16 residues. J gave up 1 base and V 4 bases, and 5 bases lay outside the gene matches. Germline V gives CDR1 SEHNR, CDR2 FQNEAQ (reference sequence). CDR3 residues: CASSSGQGTGTDTQYF. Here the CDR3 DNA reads TGTGCCAGCAGCTCGGGACAGGGGACTGGCACAGATACGCAGTATTTT. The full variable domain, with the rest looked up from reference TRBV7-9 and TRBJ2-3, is DTGVSQNPRHKITKRGQNVTFRCDPISEHNRLYWYRQTLGQGPEFLTYFQNEAQLEKSRLLSDRFSAERPKGSFSTLEIQRTEQGDSAMYLCASSSGQGTGTDTQYFGPGTRLTVL.

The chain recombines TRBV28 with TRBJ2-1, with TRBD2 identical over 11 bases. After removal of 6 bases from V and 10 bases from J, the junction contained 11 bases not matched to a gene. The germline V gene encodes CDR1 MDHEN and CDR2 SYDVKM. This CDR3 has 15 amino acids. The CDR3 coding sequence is TGTGCCAGCAGCTCCGGGAAACTAGCGGGAGACGAGCAGTTCTTC. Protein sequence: CASSSGKLAGDEQFF.

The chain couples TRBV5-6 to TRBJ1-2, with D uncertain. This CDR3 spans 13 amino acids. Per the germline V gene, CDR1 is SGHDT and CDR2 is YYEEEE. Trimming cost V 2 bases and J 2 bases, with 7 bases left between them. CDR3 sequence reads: CASSFTTNYGYTF. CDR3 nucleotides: TGTGCCAGCAGCTTCACAACAAACTATGGCTACACCTTC.

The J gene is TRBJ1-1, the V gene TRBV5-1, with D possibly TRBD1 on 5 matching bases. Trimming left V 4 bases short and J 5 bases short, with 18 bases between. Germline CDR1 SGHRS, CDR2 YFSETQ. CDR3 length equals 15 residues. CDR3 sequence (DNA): TGCGCCAGCAGCGCAGCCGCCGGGACGGGTACTGAAGCTTTCTTT. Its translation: CASSAAAGTGTEAFF. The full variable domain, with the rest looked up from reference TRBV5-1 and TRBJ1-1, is KAGVTQTPRYLIKTRGQQVTLSCSPISGHRSVSWYQQTPGQGLQFLFEYFSETQRNKGNFPGRFSGRQFSNSRSEMNVSTLELGDSALYLCASSAAAGTGTEAFFGQGTRLTVV.